This is a list of T cell receptor beta chains from one sample in a study of cytomegalovirus exposure and HLA in healthy donors. Generated by immunoSEQ multiplex PCR, the TCRdb table keeps only in-frame clones and is missing some. The table records some 150,000 clones, approximately 68% of them present only once. Material for sequencing was PBMCs. Receptors originate from a man aged 60 to 75 in good health and CMV-seronegative. Each CDR3 is given with its conserved first and last residue. The D gene is left open where the match is weak. Size tells how often a clone was seen (once, few, many) or the class of an expanded clone, and some rows leave it out.

>TRBJ2-7|.|TRBV15|14|.
TGTGCCACCAGCAGAGCTCTAGATTCGGGCGAGCAGTACTTC
CATSRALDSGEQYF
>TRBJ2-1|.|TRBV2|15|TRBD2
TGTGCCAGCAGGTTAGCGGGAAGGGGGAGCAATGAGCAGTTCTTC
CASRLAGRGSNEQFF
>TRBJ2-7|.|TRBV9|15|.
TGTGCCAGCAGCGTAAGGTGGGAGTCCTTCTACGAGCAGTACTTC
CASSVRWESFYEQYF
>TRBJ2-7|.|TRBV7-9|15|.
TGTGCCAGCAGACTTGGGCCCTTGAGCTCCTACGAGCAGTACTTC
CASRLGPLSSYEQYF
>TRBJ2-1|.|TRBV6-6|14|.
TGTGCCAGCATGGAAACAGGGGGGGATCCTGAGCAGTTCTTC
CASMETGGDPEQFF
>TRBJ2-7|.|TRBV5-1|14|.
TGCGCCAGCAATCAAGAACATCCTCCCTACGAGCAGTACTTC
CASNQEHPPYEQYF
>TRBJ2-1|.|TRBV7-9|14|TRBD1
TGTGCCAGCAGCTCCCAGGGACAGGGGACCCCCATGTTCTTC
CASSSQGQGTPMFF
>TRBJ2-3|.|TRBV11-1|14|.
TGTGCCAGCAGCCCCTCCCCCAGCACAGATACGCAGTATTTT
CASSPSPSTDTQYF
>TRBJ1-1|.|TRBV19|16|TRBD1
TGTGCCAGTACCACCTTGGGGGGACAGAGAAACACTGAAGCTTTCTTT
CASTTLGGQRNTEAFF
>TRBJ2-2|few|TRBV5-6|19|.
TGTGCCAGCAGCTTGGGGGAGCTACGACGATTAACTAACACCGGGGAGCTGTTTTTT
CASSLGELRRLTNTGELFF
>TRBJ1-2|.|TRBV30|16|.
TGTGCCTGGAAAGGTTGGGAGGGACCGGGGGACTATGGCTACACCTTC
CAWKGWEGPGDYGYTF
>TRBJ1-4|.|TRBV4-2|15|.
TGTGCCAGCAGCCAAGTCAGGGCCACTAATGAAAAACTGTTTTTT
CASSQVRATNEKLFF
>TRBJ2-2|.|TRBV9|16|TRBD2
TGTGCCAGCAGCGTAGCGAGCGGGAGGAACACCGGGGAGCTGTTTTTT
CASSVASGRNTGELFF
>TRBJ1-5|.|TRBV29-1|13|.
TGCAGCGTTGGCTACAGGGGCAATCAGCCCCAGCATTTT
CSVGYRGNQPQHF
>TRBJ2-6|few|TRBV7-2|17|TRBD1
TGTGCCAGCAGCCCCCCGGGACAGGGCTCTGGGGCCAACGTCCTGACTTTC
CASSPPGQGSGANVLTF
>TRBJ2-2|few|TRBV7-3|15|TRBD1
TGTGCCAGCAGCTCCGGGACAGGGGGCACCGGGGAGCTGTTTTTT
CASSSGTGGTGELFF
>TRBJ1-2|.|TRBV6-1|16|TRBD1
TGTGCCAGCAGTGGGACAGGGTGGGGAGGACCCTATGGCTACACCTTC
CASSGTGWGGPYGYTF
>TRBJ2-7|once|TRBV30|15|TRBD2
TGTGCCTGGAGTGTGTCAGCGGGAGTTAGATACGAGCAGTACTTC
CAWSVSAGVRYEQYF
>TRBJ1-2|.|TRBV10-3|15|TRBD1
TGTGCCATCAGCCTGGGACAGGGGGGATACTATGGCTACACCTTC
CAISLGQGGYYGYTF
>TRBJ2-3|few|TRBV11-2|13|.
TGTGCCAGCAGCTTAGCGGAGAGTAGCCCGCAGTATTTT
CASSLAESSPQYF
>TRBJ2-3|.|TRBV5-1|14|.
TGCGCCAGCAGCTCAGGGGGGTGGTCAGATACGCAGTATTTT
CASSSGGWSDTQYF
>TRBJ1-4|few|TRBV5-6|16|TRBD1
TGTGCCAGCAGCCAAGTGACGGGACAGGGATTTGAAAAACTGTTTTTT
CASSQVTGQGFEKLFF
>TRBJ2-7|once|TRBV27|14|TRBD1
TGTGCCAGCAGTACCCGAGACAGGGGGCTCGAGCAGTACTTC
CASSTRDRGLEQYF
>TRBJ1-1|.|TRBV29-1|14|TRBD1
TGCAGCGTTCCTTCCGGGACAGCCAACACTGAAGCTTTCTTT
CSVPSGTANTEAFF
>TRBJ2-2|once|TRBV5-4|12|.
TGTGCCAGCAGCTCAAACACCGGGGAGCTGTTTTTT
CASSSNTGELFF
>TRBJ1-1|.|TRBV7-2|14|TRBD1
TGTGCCAGCAGGCCGACAGGGATGGGGACTGAAGCTTTCTTT
CASRPTGMGTEAFF
>TRBJ1-2|few|TRBV5-1|13|.
TGCGCCAGCAGCTCCCCGACATCCGACGGCTACACCTTC
CASSSPTSDGYTF
>TRBJ2-7|.|TRBV7-8|15|TRBD2
TGTGCCAGCAGCCCGCGACTAGCGGAATCCTACGAGCAGTACTTC
CASSPRLAESYEQYF
>TRBJ2-3|.|TRBV5-6|14|.
TGTGCCAGCAGGAGAGCGGAATTCACAGATACGCAGTATTTT
CASRRAEFTDTQYF
>TRBJ1-2|few|TRBV5-1|13|.
TGCGCCAGCAGCTTGGATGGGGAGGATGGCTACACCTTC
CASSLDGEDGYTF
>TRBJ1-1|.|TRBV6-5|14|.
TGTGCCAGCAGCCGCTCGACTCAGAACACTGAAGCTTTCTTT
CASSRSTQNTEAFF
>TRBJ2-7|.|TRBV5-5|11|.
TGTGCCAGCAGCCGCCGAGGCGAGCAGTACTTC
CASSRRGEQYF
>TRBJ2-5|few|TRBV11-2|13|.
TGTGCCAGCAGCTTTAGAGGACTAGAGACCCAGTACTTC
CASSFRGLETQYF
>TRBJ1-6|.|TRBV25-1|13|.
TGTGCCAGCCTCTCAGGGGTTAATTCACCCCTCCACTTT
CASLSGVNSPLHF
>TRBJ1-2|.|TRBV5-6|16|TRBD1
TGTGCCAGCAGCTATAGGACAGGGTGGACTAACTATGGCTACACCTTC
CASSYRTGWTNYGYTF
>TRBJ2-7|.|TRBV25-1|14|TRBD2
TGTGCCAGCAGGGGATTCTTAGCGGGAGAAGAGCAGTACTTC
CASRGFLAGEEQYF
>TRBJ1-1|.|TRBV28|12|.
TGTGCCAGCAGTTTTTCGGACACTGAAGCTTTCTTT
CASSFSDTEAFF
>TRBJ2-1|.|TRBV25-1|15|TRBD2
TGTGCCAGCAGTTATAATTCGGGGACTAGCGCGGAAGAGATCTTC
CASSYNSGTSAEEIF
>TRBJ2-1|once|TRBV11-3|16|.
TGTGCCAGCAGCTTAAACTCCGATTCCCCTTACAATGAGCAGTTCTTC
CASSLNSDSPYNEQFF